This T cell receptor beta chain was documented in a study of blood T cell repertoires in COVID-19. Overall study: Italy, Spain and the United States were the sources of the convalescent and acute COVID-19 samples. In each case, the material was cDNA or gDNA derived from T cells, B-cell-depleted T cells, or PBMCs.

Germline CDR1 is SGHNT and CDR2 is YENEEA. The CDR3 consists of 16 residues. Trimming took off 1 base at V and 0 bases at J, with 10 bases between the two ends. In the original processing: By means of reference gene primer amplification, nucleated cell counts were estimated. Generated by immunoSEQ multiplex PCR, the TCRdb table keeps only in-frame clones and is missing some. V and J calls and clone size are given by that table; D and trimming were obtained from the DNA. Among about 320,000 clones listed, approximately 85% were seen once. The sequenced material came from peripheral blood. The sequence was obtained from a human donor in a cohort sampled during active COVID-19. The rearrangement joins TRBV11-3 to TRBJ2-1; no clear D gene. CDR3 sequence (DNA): TGTGCCAGCAGCTTAGGTAGTTTGAGCTCCTACAATGAGCAGTTCTTC. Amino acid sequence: CASSLGSLSSYNEQFF.